The entry below gives a single T cell receptor (beta chain) sequence along with its context. Its antigen is unknown. This CDR3 comprises 14 residues. CDR1 is SGHRS and CDR2 is YFSETQ in the germline V gene. The data were taken from a study of monozygotic twins with inflammatory bowel disease. Whole-study results and caveats: Other individuals had fewer clonotypes in common with IBD patients than with healthy twins, especially with disease activity.

Making each TCR library took 3,000 to 4,000 ng of total RNA. Eight separate reactions for every sample produced the cDNA. TCRdb reprocessed the 5' RACE reads; each CDR3 protein has one entry and no DNA is given. The sample has approximately 150,000 distinct CDR3 sequences. The chain combines TRBV5-1 with TRBJ2-3; the TRBD1 assignment by TCRdb is unverifiable without DNA. The specimen sequenced was blood. This TCR came from a human donor with ulcerative colitis or Crohn's disease, or a healthy co-twin of an affected twin (not recorded which). This chain's CDR3 is CASSLRGTTDTQYF.